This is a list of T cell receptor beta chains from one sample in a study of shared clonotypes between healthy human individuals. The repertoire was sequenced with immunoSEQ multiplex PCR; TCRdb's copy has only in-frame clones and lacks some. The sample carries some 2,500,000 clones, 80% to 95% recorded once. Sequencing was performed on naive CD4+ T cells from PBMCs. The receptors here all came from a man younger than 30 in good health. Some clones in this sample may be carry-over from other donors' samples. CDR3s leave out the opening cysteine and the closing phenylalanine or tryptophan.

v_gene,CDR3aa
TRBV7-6,ASSQQSQETQY
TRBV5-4,ASSLAGLRTNEKLF
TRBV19,ASSKNTGELF
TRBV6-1,ASSENRGRIHMELF
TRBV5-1,ASSQEPGGYEQY
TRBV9,ASSPQGSGNYGYT
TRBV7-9,ASSLQVGGETQY
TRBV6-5,ASSLDGGPQH
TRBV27,ASSRWVGDTEAF
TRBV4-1,ASSYLGLAGYNEQF
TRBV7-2,ASSPQGAGELF
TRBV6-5,ASTYQQGTTQY
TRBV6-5,ASSFRGTGYNSPLH
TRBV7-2,ASSFIGEQF
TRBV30,AWRTGSQPQH
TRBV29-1,SVEGVGTDTQY
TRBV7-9,ASGVQDQSKQWGGA
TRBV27,ASSRLTGYEQY
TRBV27,ASSFSQPRQGNSYEQY
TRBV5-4,ASSLGGGQADTQY
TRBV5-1,ASSLLDNTEAF
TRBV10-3,AISESSGGGTDTQY
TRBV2,ASVEREGTGELF
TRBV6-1,ASRKRRDSGNTIY
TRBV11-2,ASSSTSGRPAYEQY
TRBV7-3,ASSLGLAYEQY
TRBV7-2,ASSLDPLTEAF
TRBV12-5,ASGLGQSTYNEQF
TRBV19,ASSRRGGPEPYEQY
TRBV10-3,AIRESGQGPTGELF
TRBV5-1,ASSRGQLETQY
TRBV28,ASSVTNSGNTIY
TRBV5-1,ASSLEDGGSYEQY